This TCR beta chain was documented in a study of T cells expressing NK-cell markers. Study-level background: Source material for TCR beta repertoires consisted of sorted CD3+CD56+NKG2C+, CD3+CD56+NKG2C- and CD3+CD56-NKG2C+ T cells. The eight sequenced donors comprised seven who were HCMV-seropositive and one who was seronegative.

CDR3 length: 18 residues. Germline assignment: CDR1 MDHEN and CDR2 SYDVKM. TCRdb reprocessed the 5' RACE reads; each CDR3 protein has one entry and no DNA is given. The data show about 150,000 distinct CDR3 sequences, and the top ten clones hold more than 10%. The TCR originated in a young man in good health. The sequenced sample consisted of blood T cells: a sorted CD56 or NKG2C T cell subset, CD4+ or CD8+ T cells, or bulk PBMC T cells (not recorded which). This chain connects TRBV28 to TRBJ1-3; TCRdb gives TRBD1 as the D gene, but with no DNA this cannot be confirmed. The CDR3 here is CASSFLPGKDISGNTIYF.